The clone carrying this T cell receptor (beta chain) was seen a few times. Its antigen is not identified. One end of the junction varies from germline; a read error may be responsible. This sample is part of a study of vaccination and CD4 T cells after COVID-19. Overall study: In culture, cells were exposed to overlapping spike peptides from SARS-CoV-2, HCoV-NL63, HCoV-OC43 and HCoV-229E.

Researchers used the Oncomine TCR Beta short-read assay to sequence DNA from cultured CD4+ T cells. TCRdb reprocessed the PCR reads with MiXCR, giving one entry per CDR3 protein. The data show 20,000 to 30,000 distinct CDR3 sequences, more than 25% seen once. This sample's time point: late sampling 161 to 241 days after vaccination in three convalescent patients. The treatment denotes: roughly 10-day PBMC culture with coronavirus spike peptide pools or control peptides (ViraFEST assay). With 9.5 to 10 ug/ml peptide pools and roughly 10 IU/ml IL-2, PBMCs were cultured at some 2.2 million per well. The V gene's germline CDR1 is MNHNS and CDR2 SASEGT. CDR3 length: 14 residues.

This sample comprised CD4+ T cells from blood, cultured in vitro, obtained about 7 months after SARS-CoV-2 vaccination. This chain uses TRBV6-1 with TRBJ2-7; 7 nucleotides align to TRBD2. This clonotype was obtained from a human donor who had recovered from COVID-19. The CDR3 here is CASSQAGLSYEQYF. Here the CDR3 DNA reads TGTGCCAGCAGTCAAGCGGGGCTCAGCTACGAGCAGTACTTC.